Only a few counts were recorded for the clone carrying this T cell receptor beta chain. This sample was included in a study of T cells after yellow fever vaccination. Using its own MiXCR run on the 5' RACE reads, TCRdb lists one record per CDR3 protein. The sample has hundreds of thousands of distinct CDR3 sequences; 11% are singletons. This TCR derives from a man between 18 and 29 years old who received the YFV17D yellow fever vaccine. The input for sequencing was PBMCs, taken on the day of the first yellow fever vaccination.

Here the CDR3 reads CASSSDRGIRTEAFF. The CDR3 nucleotides read TGTGCCAGCTCCTCGGACAGGGGAATCAGAACTGAAGCTTTCTTT. The chain couples TRBV18 to TRBJ1-1; TRBD1 matches at 9 bases. V lost 6 bases, J lost 5 bases, and 10 bases stayed unmatched. The CDR3 is 15 residues long. The germline CDR1 and CDR2 sequences are KGHSH and LQKENI.